Shown below are 7 T cell receptor beta chains from a single sample sequenced in a study of control samples from healthy donors and cancer patients. The data were produced by immunoSEQ multiplex PCR, yet TCRdb's version contains in-frame clones alone and is incomplete. Of 90,000 to 150,000 clones in the sample, around 88% were seen once. Material for sequencing was blood. The receptors here all came from a man aged 40-50 years in good health.

The chain links TRBV6-5 to TRBJ2-7; 9 positions agree with TRBD2. Germline loops: CDR1 MNHEY, CDR2 SVGAGI. The CDR3 has 15 residues. J gave up 7 bases and V 6 bases, and 13 bases lay outside the gene matches. The CDR3 reads CASRPLAGLPWEQYF. The CDR3 DNA follows: TGTGCCAGCAGACCTCTAGCGGGGCTCCCTTGGGAGCAGTACTTC.

This clone was seen more than once but under ten times. The rearrangement links TRBV27 to TRBJ1-6; no clear D gene. The CDR3 totals 13 residues. With 8 bases removed from V and 7 bases from J, the gap between germline ends came to 12 bases. Germline V lookup: CDR1 MNHEY, CDR2 SMNVEV (reference sequence). The CDR3 DNA sequence: TGTGCCAGCCGGAATTCCCACAATTCACCCCTCCACTTT. Translating gives CASRNSHNSPLHF.

This clone was seen a single time. The rearrangement uses TRBV7-3 and TRBJ1-1; 8 positions agree with TRBD1. CDR1 is SGHTA, CDR2 FQGTGA, per germline. Trimming cost V 8 bases and J 4 bases; bases outside gene matches: 3. This CDR3 comprises 12 residues. The CDR3 sequence: CASGTGGTEAFF. The CDR3 DNA reads TGTGCCAGCGGCACAGGGGGCACTGAAGCTTTCTTT.

The sample holds a few counts of this clone. The chain combines TRBV30 with TRBJ2-7, with D possibly being TRBD1 or TRBD2 (5 bases each). Germline V gene lookup returns CDR1 GTSNPN and CDR2 SVGIG (reference sequence). This CDR3 region has 13 residues. Trimming cost V 2 bases and J 0 bases, with 8 bases left between them. CDR3 bases: TGTGCCTGGAGTAAGGGGAGCTCCTACGAGCAGTACTTC. Translated: CAWSKGSSYEQYF.

The chain joins TRBV3-1 (or the pseudogene TRBV3-2) to TRBJ1-5; 7 bases fit TRBD1. J gave up 2 bases and V 5 bases, and 0 bases lay outside the gene matches. The CDR3 contains 13 residues. CDR1 is LGHDT, CDR2 YNNKEL, per germline (reference sequence). Here the CDR3 reads CASSTGGNQPQHF. The DNA of the CDR3 is TGTGCCAGCAGCACAGGGGGCAATCAGCCCCAGCATTTT.

V usage is TRBV27 and J usage is TRBJ1-6; D unclear. Germline assignment: CDR1 MNHEY and CDR2 SMNVEV (reference sequence). This CDR3 is built from 16 residues. Between the trimmed V and J ends, which lost 7 bases and 0 bases, there was a span of 13 bases. CDR3 nucleotide sequence: TGTGCCAGCAAGTACGGATCGAGCTCCTATAATTCACCCCTCCACTTT. The encoded protein is CASKYGSSSYNSPLHF.

The chain links TRBV6-5 to TRBJ2-1, with 9 bases identical to TRBD2. With V trimmed by 2 bases and J by 10 bases, 12 bases remained unmatched. In germline, CDR1 is MNHEY, CDR2 SVGAGI. The CDR3 is 16 amino acids. The CDR3 nucleotides read TGTGCCAGCAGTTACGGCTTGCGGGGGGGACTTAGGGAGCAGTTCTTC. Amino acid sequence: CASSYGLRGGLREQFF.